These T cell receptor beta chains were read from a single sample in a study of TIL therapy for anti-PD-1-resistant metastatic lung cancer. Using immunoSEQ multiplex PCR, the repertoire was profiled, and TCRdb retains in-frame clones only, with some absent. The repertoire holds about 32,000 clones, about 79% seen once, with 2.5% to 3% in the top ten. The starting material was blood, obtained at baseline. The source of these receptors is a woman aged 30-79 years with non-small cell lung cancer. CDR3s include the opening cysteine and the closing phenylalanine or tryptophan. A D gene is named only where the DNA matches it firmly. Size is stated for part of the rows, as once, few or many counts, or as a class when the clone is expanded.

v_gene: TRBV29-1; j_gene: TRBJ2-2; len: 14; d_gene: NA; abundance: few; CDR3aa: CSVEKVPASGELFF; CDR3nt: TGCAGCGTTGAGAAGGTCCCGGCCTCCGGGGAGCTGTTTTTT
v_gene: TRBV5-1; j_gene: TRBJ2-7; len: 13; d_gene: NA; abundance: NA; CDR3aa: CASNRGIGYEQYF; CDR3nt: TGCGCCAGCAATCGCGGGATTGGTTACGAGCAGTACTTC
v_gene: TRBV2; j_gene: TRBJ1-2; len: 13; d_gene: NA; abundance: NA; CDR3aa: CASAPRDLQGYTF; CDR3nt: TGTGCCAGCGCTCCCCGGGACCTGCAGGGCTACACCTTC
v_gene: TRBV5-8; j_gene: TRBJ2-2; len: 19; d_gene: TRBD2; abundance: few; CDR3aa: CASSSLHRGLAGGRGELFF; CDR3nt: TGTGCCAGCAGTTCCCTCCACCGTGGACTAGCGGGAGGAAGAGGGGAGCTGTTTTTT
v_gene: TRBV18; j_gene: TRBJ1-1; len: 15; d_gene: TRBD1; abundance: NA; CDR3aa: CASSPPGQGHTEAFF; CDR3nt: TGTGCCAGCTCACCTCCGGGACAGGGCCACACTGAAGCTTTCTTT
v_gene: TRBV6-5; j_gene: TRBJ1-3; len: 12; d_gene: NA; abundance: NA; CDR3aa: CASTTAGNTIYF; CDR3nt: TGTGCCAGCACCACAGCTGGAAACACCATATATTTT
v_gene: TRBV11-1; j_gene: TRBJ2-2; len: 14; d_gene: TRBD1; abundance: NA; CDR3aa: CASSDRQGRGELFF; CDR3nt: TGTGCCAGCAGCGACAGACAGGGGCGGGGGGAGCTGTTTTTT
v_gene: TRBV5-4; j_gene: TRBJ2-3; len: 17; d_gene: NA; abundance: NA; CDR3aa: CASSLAGAIGGTDTQYF; CDR3nt: TGTGCCAGCAGCTTGGCTGGGGCCATAGGTGGGACAGATACGCAGTATTTT
v_gene: TRBV7-9; j_gene: TRBJ1-3; len: 18; d_gene: NA; abundance: once; CDR3aa: CASSLAGAGLSSGNTIYF; CDR3nt: TGTGCCAGCAGCTTAGCAGGGGCAGGGCTAAGTTCCGGAAACACCATATATTTT
v_gene: TRBV7-2; j_gene: TRBJ2-5; len: 13; d_gene: NA; abundance: NA; CDR3aa: CASSLTLRETQYF; CDR3nt: TGTGCCAGCAGCTTAACTCTAAGGGAGACCCAGTACTTC
v_gene: TRBV6-1; j_gene: TRBJ1-3; len: 13; d_gene: TRBD1; abundance: once; CDR3aa: CASTFDRGNTIYF; CDR3nt: TGTGCCAGCACCTTTGACAGGGGGAACACCATATATTTT
v_gene: TRBV6-5; j_gene: TRBJ2-2; len: 13; d_gene: NA; abundance: few; CDR3aa: CASSQSSTGELFF; CDR3nt: TGTGCCAGCAGCCAATCTAGCACCGGGGAGCTGTTTTTT
v_gene: TRBV10-3; j_gene: TRBJ1-5; len: 15; d_gene: NA; abundance: NA; CDR3aa: CAISEGREDNQPQHF; CDR3nt: TGTGCCATCAGTGAGGGCAGGGAAGACAATCAGCCCCAGCATTTT
v_gene: TRBV7-9; j_gene: TRBJ1-5; len: 14; d_gene: TRBD1; abundance: NA; CDR3aa: CASSRQGSNQPQHF; CDR3nt: TGTGCCAGCAGCCGACAGGGTAGCAATCAGCCCCAGCATTTT
v_gene: TRBV19; j_gene: TRBJ2-1; len: 16; d_gene: NA; abundance: NA; CDR3aa: CASSAIKLVTYNEQFF; CDR3nt: TGTGCCAGTAGTGCCATTAAACTTGTCACCTACAATGAGCAGTTCTTC
v_gene: TRBV11-1; j_gene: TRBJ2-3; len: 14; d_gene: NA; abundance: once; CDR3aa: CASSRQENTDTQYF; CDR3nt: TGTGCCAGCAGCAGACAGGAGAACACAGATACGCAGTATTTT
v_gene: TRBV11-2; j_gene: TRBJ1-2; len: 16; d_gene: NA; abundance: NA; CDR3aa: CASSLDPVQGTGGYTF; CDR3nt: TGTGCCAGCAGCTTAGACCCTGTCCAGGGGACGGGTGGCTACACCTTC
v_gene: TRBV11-2; j_gene: TRBJ1-1; len: 14; d_gene: NA; abundance: NA; CDR3aa: CASSLVRGGLEAFF; CDR3nt: TGTGCCAGCAGCTTAGTACGGGGGGGTCTTGAAGCTTTCTTT
v_gene: TRBV5-6; j_gene: TRBJ2-3; len: 15; d_gene: NA; abundance: NA; CDR3aa: CASSLVSGDTDTQYF; CDR3nt: TGTGCCAGCAGCTTGGTATCGGGGGACACAGATACGCAGTATTTT
v_gene: TRBV19; j_gene: TRBJ2-7; len: 13; d_gene: NA; abundance: NA; CDR3aa: CASSRDPRNEQYF; CDR3nt: TGTGCCAGTAGCCGGGACCCCCGCAACGAGCAGTACTTC
v_gene: TRBV5-1; j_gene: TRBJ2-1; len: 20; d_gene: TRBD1; abundance: once; CDR3aa: CASSQGQGVGTRSSYNEQFF; CDR3nt: TGCGCCAGCAGCCAAGGACAGGGAGTAGGGACTCGGAGCTCCTACAATGAGCAGTTCTTC
v_gene: TRBV30; j_gene: TRBJ2-7; len: 12; d_gene: NA; abundance: NA; CDR3aa: CAWSVNKEEQYF; CDR3nt: TGTGCCTGGAGTGTTAATAAGGAGGAGCAGTACTTC
v_gene: TRBV27; j_gene: TRBJ2-7; len: 14; d_gene: TRBD2; abundance: NA; CDR3aa: CASSYTGGGYEQYF; CDR3nt: TGTGCCAGCAGTTACACGGGAGGTGGATACGAGCAGTACTTC
v_gene: TRBV6-1; j_gene: TRBJ2-1; len: 14; d_gene: TRBD2; abundance: NA; CDR3aa: CASSREGVSNEQFF; CDR3nt: TGTGCCAGCAGTAGGGAGGGAGTTTCAAATGAGCAGTTCTTC
v_gene: TRBV7-2; j_gene: TRBJ1-1; len: 15; d_gene: NA; abundance: NA; CDR3aa: CASSFFRVQFTEAFF; CDR3nt: TGTGCCAGCAGCTTTTTCCGGGTACAGTTCACTGAAGCTTTCTTT
v_gene: TRBV7-9; j_gene: TRBJ2-1; len: 12; d_gene: NA; abundance: NA; CDR3aa: CASSLGISEQFF; CDR3nt: TGTGCCAGCAGCTTAGGGATCAGTGAGCAGTTCTTC
v_gene: TRBV14; j_gene: TRBJ1-1; len: 15; d_gene: TRBD1; abundance: few; CDR3aa: CASSQVAGGNTEAFF; CDR3nt: TGTGCCAGCAGCCAAGTAGCAGGGGGCAACACTGAAGCTTTCTTT